This T cell receptor (beta chain) was captured by sequencing in a study of T cells in Graves' hyperthyroidism and ophthalmopathy. PBMCs were obtained from approximately 10 ml fresh peripheral blood. Authors of the study amplified TCR beta CDR3 regions from RNA transcripts. The TCR CDR3 first-round RT-PCR relied on the HTBI primer set. TCRdb analysed the multiplex PCR reads with MiXCR anew, one entry per CDR3 protein. The sample holds around 200,000 distinct CDR3 sequences; around 19% are singletons and the top ten take about 45%. Points from the study as a whole: Stable hyperthyroidism and ophthalmopathy were separated using 13 V-J signatures.

J lost 7 bases, V lost 2 bases, and 9 bases had no gene match. The CDR3 contains 16 residues. CDR1 is SGHNT and CDR2 is YYREEE in the germline V gene (reference sequence). Note on this clonotype: Its antigen is currently unknown.

The TCR comes from a man in his forties with Graves' hyperthyroidism. The sequencing input was blood. The V and J genes are TRBV5-4 and TRBJ2-1, with TRBD1 matching 10 bases. CDR3 region: CASSFGGTGAGNEQFF. CDR3 nucleotides: TGTGCCAGCAGCTTTGGGGGGACAGGGGCGGGGAATGAGCAGTTCTTC.